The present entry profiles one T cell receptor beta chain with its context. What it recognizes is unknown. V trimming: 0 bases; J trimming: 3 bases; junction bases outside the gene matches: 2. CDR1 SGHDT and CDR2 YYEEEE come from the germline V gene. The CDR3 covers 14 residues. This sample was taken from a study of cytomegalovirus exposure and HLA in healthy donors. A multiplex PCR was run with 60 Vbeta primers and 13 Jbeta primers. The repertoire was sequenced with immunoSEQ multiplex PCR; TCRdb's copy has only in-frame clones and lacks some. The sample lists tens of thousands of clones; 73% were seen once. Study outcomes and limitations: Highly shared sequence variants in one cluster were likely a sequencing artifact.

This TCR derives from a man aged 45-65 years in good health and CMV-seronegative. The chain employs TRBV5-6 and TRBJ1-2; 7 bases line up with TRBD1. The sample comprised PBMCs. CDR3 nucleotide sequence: TGTGCCAGCAGCTTGGCCGGGACAGACTATGGCTACACCTTC. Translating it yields CASSLAGTDYGYTF.